Below are 8 T cell receptor beta chains sequenced from a single sample in a study of T cell responses to AZD1222 COVID-19 vaccine. Produced via immunoSEQ multiplex PCR; TCRdb's table is partial and in-frame only. The table records some 100,000 clones, about 88% of them present only once. Sample: peripheral blood, taken on day 0 of AZD1222 vaccination. These TCRs come from an adult in good health.

V gene TRBV15 combines with J gene TRBJ2-7, with D tentatively TRBD2 (6 bases). Trimming took 4 bases from V and 0 from J, leaving 16 bases between them. The V gene's germline CDR1 is LNHNV and CDR2 YYDKDF (reference sequence). The CDR3 has 16 residues. As DNA, the CDR3 is TGTGCCACCAGCATTAAACTGGGAGGTTTCTCCTACGAGCAGTACTTC. Its translation: CATSIKLGGFSYEQYF.

J is TRBJ1-2 and V is TRBV19; D not certain. V lost 3 bases and J lost 7, with 9 bases in between. CDR3 size: 12 residues. Germline V gene lookup returns CDR1 LNHDA and CDR2 SQIVND (reference sequence). The CDR3 sequence is CASSMVQIGYTF. Written as DNA, the CDR3 is TGTGCCAGTAGTATGGTGCAGATTGGCTACACCTTC.

The rearrangement links TRBV24-1 to TRBJ2-2; D gene uncertain. The germline V and J ends were trimmed by 3 bases and 4 bases, with 11 bases remaining between them. The CDR3 runs to 15 residues. Germline V gives CDR1 KGHDR, CDR2 SFDVKD. As DNA, the CDR3 is TGTGCCACCAGTGATACACGTGGGATCACCGGGGAGCTGTTTTTT. Amino acid sequence: CATSDTRGITGELFF.

The chain combines TRBV7-9 with TRBJ1-2; D gene ambiguous. Germline CDR1 reads SEHNR; CDR2 reads FQNEAQ (reference sequence). The V gene lost 5 bases and the J gene lost 5 bases, with 12 bases spanning the gap. CDR3 length: 13 residues. The CDR3 here is CASSPRSQYGYTF. In DNA form, the CDR3 reads TGTGCCAGCAGCCCCCGGAGCCAGTATGGCTACACCTTC.

CDR3 sequence: CASSEGTASNQPQHF. For the CDR3, the DNA is TGTGCCAGCAGTGAGGGGACAGCAAGCAATCAGCCCCAGCATTTT. The chain carries TRBV6-1 and TRBJ1-5; 7 nucleotides align to TRBD1. Trimming at V came to 3 bases and at J to 1 base, leaving 3 bases not matched to a gene. The germline gives CDR1 MNHNS, CDR2 SASEGT. The CDR3 runs 15 residues.

CDR3 nucleotides: TGTGCCAGCAGCTCCCAGGGTTGGACTGAAGCTTTCTTT. This encodes CASSSQGWTEAFF. The chain recombines TRBV11-2 with TRBJ1-1; possible D gene TRBD1, 5 bases. V lost 4 bases, J lost 5 bases, and 11 bases lay in between. Germline CDR1 is SGHAT and CDR2 is FQNNGV. The CDR3 consists of 13 residues.

The chain employs TRBV7-3 and TRBJ1-1; D uncertain. V was shortened by 5 bases and J by 2 bases, with 9 bases between the two germline ends. Germline CDR1 reads SGHTA; CDR2 reads FQGTGA. The CDR3 is 13 residues long. CDR3 in amino acids: CASSEIQNTEAFF. The CDR3 region has the DNA TGTGCCAGCAGCGAAATTCAAAACACTGAAGCTTTCTTT.

This clone has a single count. V and J are TRBV27 and TRBJ1-6; D gene unclear. In germline, CDR1 is MNHEY, CDR2 SMNVEV (reference sequence). V gave up 6 bases and J gave up 9 bases, with 21 bases separating them. The CDR3 length is 16 residues. The CDR3 bases are TGTGCCAGCAGGCTGGGTTTAACCTCCCCTTCTTCACCCCTCCACTTT. Translation: CASRLGLTSPSSPLHF.